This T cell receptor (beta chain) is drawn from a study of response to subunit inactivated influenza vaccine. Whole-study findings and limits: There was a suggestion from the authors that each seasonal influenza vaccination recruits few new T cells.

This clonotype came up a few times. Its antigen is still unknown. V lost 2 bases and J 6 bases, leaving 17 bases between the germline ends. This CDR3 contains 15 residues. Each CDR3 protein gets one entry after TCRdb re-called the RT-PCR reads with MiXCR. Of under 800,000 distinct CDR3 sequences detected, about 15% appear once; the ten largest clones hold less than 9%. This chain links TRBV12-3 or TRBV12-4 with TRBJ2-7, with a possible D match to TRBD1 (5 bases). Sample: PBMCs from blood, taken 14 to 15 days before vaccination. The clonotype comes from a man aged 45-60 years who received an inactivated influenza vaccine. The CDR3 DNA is TGTGCCAGCAGTTTACAGGGTACCCCTAGTGCCGAGCAGTACTTC. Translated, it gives CASSLQGTPSAEQYF.